What follows are 8 T cell receptor beta chains derived from one specimen sequenced in a study of T cell changes during pregnancy in multiple sclerosis. The repertoire was sequenced with immunoSEQ multiplex PCR; TCRdb's copy has only in-frame clones and lacks some. The sample has tens of thousands of clones; roughly 87% are singletons. The sequences come from CD4+ T cells from peripheral blood mononuclear cells, collected in the first trimester of pregnancy. Receptor source: a female donor with multiple sclerosis, enrolled in a pregnancy study.

The chain employs TRBV30 and TRBJ2-1; D not resolved. CDR1 is GTSNPN and CDR2 is SVGIG in the germline V gene (reference sequence). The CDR3 extends over 14 amino acids. V was clipped by 5 bases and J by 7 bases, with 18 bases between them. The CDR3 is CAWARTATGNEQFF. The CDR3 DNA sequence: TGTGCCTGGGCCCGTACGGCCACCGGGAATGAGCAGTTCTTC.

V is TRBV19 and J is TRBJ1-3, with TRBD1 matching 11 bases. With V trimmed by 6 bases and J by 2 bases, 3 bases remained unmatched. The germline CDR1 and CDR2 sequences are LNHDA and SQIVND (reference sequence). This CDR3 is built from 15 residues. The CDR3 nucleotides read TGTGCCAGTAGCCGGGACAGGGGGACTGGAAACACCATATATTTT. Amino acids: CASSRDRGTGNTIYF.

The V and J genes are TRBV6-1 and TRBJ1-3; D is unclear. Trimming took off 6 bases at V and 7 bases at J, with 10 bases between the two ends. Germline values: CDR1 MNHNS, CDR2 SASEGT. The CDR3 length is 12 residues. The CDR3 protein is CASSETENTIYF. CDR3 nucleotides: TGTGCCAGCAGCGAAACCGAGAACACCATATATTTT.

The chain links TRBV25-1 to TRBJ2-3; 14 bases are a match to TRBD2. CDR1 and CDR2 (germline): MGHDK, SYGVNS. CDR3 length: 16 amino acids. V shed 8 bases and J 0 bases; nucleotides not matched to a gene: 4. CDR3 bases: TGTGCCAGCGGGGGGACTAGCGGGAGTAGCACAGATACGCAGTATTTT. Translation gives CASGGTSGSSTDTQYF. Full variable domain (rest looked up from reference TRBV25-1 and TRBJ2-3): EADIYQTPRYLVIGTGKKITLECSQTMGHDKMYWYQQDPGMELHLIHYSYGVNSTEKGDLSSESTVSRIRTEHFPLTLESARPSHTSQYLCASGGTSGSSTDTQYFGPGTRLTVL.

The CDR3, as DNA: TGTGCCAGCAGCTACTCCGGGACAGGGTTCTACGAGCAGTACTTC. Translating gives CASSYSGTGFYEQYF. The gene calls are TRBV7-3 and TRBJ2-7; 9 bases match TRBD1. CDR1 and CDR2 from the germline V gene are SGHTA and FQGTGA. The CDR3 runs 15 residues. V shed 4 bases, J shed 3 bases, and the junction held 7 bases outside the gene matches.

The chain couples TRBV19 to TRBJ2-7; 14 bases map to TRBD2. With V trimmed by 5 bases and J by 0 bases, 3 bases remained unmatched. CDR3 length: 16 residues. Per germline, CDR1 LNHDA and CDR2 SQIVND (reference sequence). CDR3 sequence: CASSSTSGGDSYEQYF. In DNA, the CDR3 is TGTGCCAGTAGTTCGACTAGCGGGGGGGACTCCTACGAGCAGTACTTC.

The chain carries TRBV6-5 and TRBJ1-2; 7 bases are shared with TRBD1. The CDR3 runs to 15 residues. From germline, CDR1 is MNHEY and CDR2 SVGAGI. The trim removed 7 bases at V and 8 bases at J, leaving 16 bases unmatched. CDR3 residues: CASKKGASGNPGYTF. CDR3 nucleotides: TGTGCCAGCAAAAAGGGGGCCTCAGGCAACCCCGGCTACACCTTC.

This clone was seen a single time. The chain joins TRBV5-5 to TRBJ2-4; possible D gene TRBD1, 6 bases. Trimming took 0 bases from V and 7 from J, leaving 14 bases between them. The CDR3 consists of 15 residues. Germline V gives CDR1 SGHKS, CDR2 YYEKEE (reference sequence). The CDR3 here is CASSLAGDKRNIQYF. CDR3 nucleotides: TGTGCCAGCAGCTTGGCAGGGGATAAAAGGAACATTCAGTACTTC.